The clone carrying this T cell receptor beta chain was observed once. What it binds is unknown. Generated by immunoSEQ multiplex PCR, the TCRdb table keeps only in-frame clones and is missing some. The data show over 15,000 clones, 80% to 90% seen once. These data belong to a study of lymphopenia after photon versus proton radiotherapy. Study results and limitations: Photon-treated patients lost naive T cells and TCR diversity; proton-treated stayed stable. After lymphocyte nadir, photon-treated repertoires showed oligoclonal expansion, especially CD8+ Temra.

The CDR3 runs to 14 residues. V shed 4 bases and J shed 4 bases, with 13 bases lying between them. Germline V gene data show CDR1 as LNHDA and CDR2 as SQIVND (reference sequence). The chain is built from TRBV19 and TRBJ2-5; perhaps TRBD2 as D (7 bases). Sequenced material: peripheral blood, taken from a patient treated with proton-based radiotherapy. The TCR was taken from a man in his sixties or seventies with pancreatic cancer. Here the CDR3 DNA reads TGTGCCAGTAGTACCGGGGGGCTCGGAGAGACCCAGTACTTC. Protein: CASSTGGLGETQYF.